This T cell receptor (beta chain) appears in the sequencing data of a study of cytomegalovirus exposure and HLA in healthy donors. With 60 Vbeta and 13 Jbeta primers, the PCR was carried out. Per the original data handling: Approximately 11 million of some 80 million unique TCR beta chains were shared, per a later count. Sequencing was performed with immunoSEQ multiplex PCR; in TCRdb, only in-frame clones are kept and a portion is missing. That table gives V, J and clone size, and the DNA gave D and trimming. Found here are tens of thousands of clones, roughly 79% of them singletons; the top ten hold roughly 0.63%. V was pared by 3 bases and J by 5 bases, with 12 bases between. Looked up from germline, CDR1 is SGHRS and CDR2 is YFSETQ. The length of the CDR3 is 14 residues. As regards this clone: Its target is unknown.

Study-level results: A missense variant in DCLRE1C was later tied to TCR beta V- and J-gene trimming.

The material sequenced was PBMCs. V gene TRBV5-1 combines with J gene TRBJ2-1; a weak D match, TRBD2 (6 bases). The sequence came from a man under 40 in good health and CMV-seronegative. CDR3 DNA: TGCGCCAGCAGCTACGGAGGGGAAAACAATGAGCAGTTCTTC. As protein: CASSYGGENNEQFF.